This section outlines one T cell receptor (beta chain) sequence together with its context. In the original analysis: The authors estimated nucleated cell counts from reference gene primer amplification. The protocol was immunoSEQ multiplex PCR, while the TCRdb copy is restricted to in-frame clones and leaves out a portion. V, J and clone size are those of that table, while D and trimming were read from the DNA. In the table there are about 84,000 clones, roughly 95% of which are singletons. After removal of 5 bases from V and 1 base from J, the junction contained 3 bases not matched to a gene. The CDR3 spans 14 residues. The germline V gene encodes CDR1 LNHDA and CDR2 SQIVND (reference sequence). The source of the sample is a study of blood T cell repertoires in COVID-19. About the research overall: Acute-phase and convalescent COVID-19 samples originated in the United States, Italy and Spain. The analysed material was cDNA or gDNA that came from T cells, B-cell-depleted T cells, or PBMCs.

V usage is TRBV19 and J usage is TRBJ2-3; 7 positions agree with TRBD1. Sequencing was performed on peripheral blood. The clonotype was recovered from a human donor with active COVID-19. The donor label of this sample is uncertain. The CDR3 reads CASSPGQGTDTQYF. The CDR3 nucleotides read TGTGCCAGTAGTCCCGGACAGGGCACAGATACGCAGTATTTT.